This T cell receptor (beta chain) was captured by sequencing in a study of cytomegalovirus exposure and HLA in healthy donors. At the level of the study: Membership in the Caucasian-associated ancestry cluster was found for 75% to 85% of approximately 400 genotyped donors. Study-level results: Later analysis found that TCR beta chains associated with HLA were more clonally expanded than other, equally common chains. Earlier results showed most TCR beta V segments being productive about 87% or about 30% of the time.

In regard to this clone: Antigen specificity is unknown.

Primers included in the PCR were 60 Vbeta and 13 Jbeta primers. The table came from immunoSEQ multiplex PCR; TCRdb's copy has only in-frame clones and leaves some out. The table has around 83,000 clones, around 80% seen once. Per germline, CDR1 LNHNV and CDR2 YYDKDF (reference sequence). This CDR3 region has 16 residues. V lost 3 bases and J 0 bases, leaving 13 bases between the germline ends. This sequence originates from a male donor in good health and CMV-seropositive. Sequenced material: PBMCs. V usage is TRBV15 and J usage is TRBJ2-3; TRBD1 is a possible D gene (6 bases). CDR3 amino acids: CATSRKTGTSTDTQYF. In DNA form, the CDR3 reads TGTGCCACCAGCAGGAAGACAGGCACTAGCACAGATACGCAGTATTTT.